This T cell receptor (beta chain) originates from a study of blood T cell repertoires in COVID-19. Study details: The United States, Italy and Spain supplied acute and convalescent COVID-19 samples.

Ages ranged from roughly 18 to 100 years, with residence in approximately 23 US areas. Clones were sequenced by immunoSEQ multiplex PCR, and TCRdb holds only the in-frame ones, with some missing. The sample consists of roughly 150,000 clones, 65% to 85% of them appearing once. The CDR3 runs 13 residues. CDR1 and CDR2 from the germline V gene are SGHDT and YYEEEE. The V gene lost 4 bases and the J gene lost 3 bases, with 10 bases spanning the gap. The sequence was obtained from a woman in her forties with acute COVID-19. The chain is built from TRBV5-6 and TRBJ1-2; D unclear. Sequencing used PBMCs or T cells enriched from blood (not recorded which). The CDR3: CASSLEADYGYTF. For the CDR3, the DNA is TGTGCCAGCAGCCTGGAGGCGGACTATGGCTACACCTTC.